This T cell receptor (beta chain) was recovered during a study of blood T cell repertoires in COVID-19. Study-wide background: T cells, B-cell-depleted T cells, or PBMCs supplied cDNA or gDNA.

CDR1 and CDR2 (germline): MNHNS, SASEGT. The CDR3 extends over 14 amino acids. V gave up 1 base and J gave up 2 bases, with 6 bases separating them. Data came from immunoSEQ multiplex PCR; TCRdb stores just in-frame clones and leaves some out. Found here are 200,000 to 250,000 clones, roughly 80% of them singletons; the top ten hold just under 20%. The chain has TRBV6-1 and TRBJ1-3, with D unclear. This receptor was obtained from a man aged 25 to 40 with active or convalescent COVID-19. The specimen was peripheral blood. CDR3: CASSEGGAGNTIYF. CDR3 bases: TGTGCCAGCAGTGAAGGGGGAGCTGGAAACACCATATATTTT.